This is a list of T cell receptor beta chains from one sample in a study of lymphopenia after photon versus proton radiotherapy. Only in-frame clones appear in the TCRdb table, and some are missing; sequencing was by immunoSEQ multiplex PCR. The sample contains more than 25,000 clones, roughly 89% of which appear only once. This material consisted of peripheral blood, taken from a patient treated with proton-based radiotherapy. The receptors derive from an older woman with cholangiocarcinoma. Some clones in this sample may be carry-over from other donors' samples. The CDR3 runs from the conserved cysteine through the conserved F or W. The D gene is left open where the match is weak. Size is omitted from some rows. Given values are once, few, many or a class for expanded clones.

d_call	v_call	clone_size	j_call	cdr3_aa	cdr3_nt
-	TRBV11-3	-	TRBJ2-1	CASSPPTNNEQFF	TGTGCCAGCAGCCCCCCGACTAACAATGAGCAGTTCTTC
-	TRBV6-1	-	TRBJ1-3	CASSETPAGNTIYF	TGTGCCAGCAGTGAAACTCCCGCTGGAAACACCATATATTTT
-	TRBV2	-	TRBJ1-1	CASSYDIEAFF	TGTGCCAGCAGTTATGACATTGAAGCTTTCTTT
-	TRBV5-4	-	TRBJ2-7	CASSSDGYEQYF	TGTGCCAGCAGCTCGGACGGTTACGAGCAGTACTTC
-	TRBV6-5	-	TRBJ1-1	CASGIRVNTEAFF	TGTGCCAGCGGAATCAGGGTGAACACTGAAGCTTTCTTT
TRBD1	TRBV11-2	-	TRBJ2-2	CASSLRPGTGTPGELFF	TGTGCCAGCAGCTTACGGCCCGGGACAGGGACGCCCGGGGAGCTGTTTTTT
TRBD1	TRBV25-1	-	TRBJ1-5	CASSEWGDRVLNQPQHF	TGTGCCAGCAGTGAATGGGGGGACAGGGTCCTCAATCAGCCCCAGCATTTT
-	TRBV10-3	-	TRBJ1-5	CAISDKLAGSSNQPQHF	TGTGCCATCAGTGATAAGTTGGCAGGCTCTAGCAATCAGCCCCAGCATTTT
-	TRBV7-2	-	TRBJ1-5	CASSPGVQSNQPQHF	TGTGCCAGCAGCCCAGGGGTACAGAGCAATCAGCCCCAGCATTTT
-	TRBV2	-	TRBJ2-5	CASSENRVETQYF	TGTGCCAGCAGTGAAAACAGGGTGGAGACCCAGTACTTC
-	TRBV6-5	-	TRBJ2-3	CASSYSIRVADTQYF	TGTGCCAGCAGTTACTCGATCAGGGTGGCAGATACGCAGTATTTT
-	TRBV7-9	-	TRBJ2-2	CASSFHLGPNTGELFF	TGTGCCAGCAGCTTTCACCTCGGCCCCAACACCGGGGAGCTGTTTTTT
TRBD2	TRBV5-6	-	TRBJ2-1	CASSLYISAGGQFF	TGTGCCAGCAGCTTGTATATTAGTGCGGGGGGGCAGTTCTTC
-	TRBV28	-	TRBJ1-6	CASGGGPGSPLHF	TGTGCCAGCGGGGGAGGCCCAGGTTCACCCCTCCACTTT
-	TRBV18	-	TRBJ1-4	CASSPPGDAEKLFF	TGTGCCAGCTCACCACCGGGGGATGCTGAAAAACTGTTTTTT
-	TRBV5-1	-	TRBJ2-5	CASSVYGQGIETQYF	TGCGCCAGCAGCGTATACGGGCAGGGTATAGAGACCCAGTACTTC
TRBD2	TRBV5-8	-	TRBJ2-5	CASSEGQREILETQYF	TGTGCCAGCAGCGAGGGTCAGCGGGAGATTCTAGAGACCCAGTACTTC
TRBD1	TRBV7-9	medium-sized	TRBJ2-7	CASSVTGVLYEQYF	TGTGCCAGCAGCGTAACAGGGGTACTCTACGAGCAGTACTTC
-	TRBV7-2	once	TRBJ2-7	CASSPGTSERQYF	TGTGCCAGCAGCCCAGGGACATCCGAAAGGCAGTACTTC
TRBD2	TRBV7-2	once	TRBJ2-4	CASSLVAGAHIQYF	TGTGCCAGCAGCTTGGTAGCGGGAGCTCACATTCAGTACTTC
TRBD2	TRBV19	-	TRBJ2-3	CASSIASGRASPDTQYF	TGTGCCAGTAGTATTGCTAGCGGGAGGGCCAGTCCAGATACGCAGTATTTT
-	TRBV4-3	once	TRBJ2-7	CASSQDNPGPYEQYF	TGCGCCAGCAGCCAAGATAATCCGGGACCCTACGAGCAGTACTTC
-	TRBV27	-	TRBJ2-7	CASRFRGGYEQYF	TGTGCCAGCAGATTCAGAGGGGGCTACGAGCAGTACTTC
-	TRBV18	-	TRBJ2-5	CASSTDREETQYF	TGTGCCAGCTCAACTGACAGAGAGGAGACCCAGTACTTC
TRBD1	TRBV6-5	-	TRBJ2-7	CASSYEGQGVYEQYF	TGTGCCAGCAGTTACGAAGGACAGGGGGTCTACGAGCAGTACTTC
TRBD1	TRBV18	-	TRBJ2-3	CASSPGQGAIDTQYF	TGTGCCAGCTCACCTGGACAGGGGGCTATAGATACGCAGTATTTT
-	TRBV5-4	-	TRBJ2-3	CASTRSPGVLTDTQYF	TGTGCCAGCACCCGTTCGCCGGGAGTTTTAACAGATACGCAGTATTTT
TRBD1	TRBV19	-	TRBJ1-2	CASSTRDRDGYTF	TGTGCCAGTAGTACCCGGGACAGGGACGGCTACACCTTC
-	TRBV5-1	once	TRBJ2-7	CASSFGAERFRTYEQYF	TGCGCCAGCAGCTTCGGAGCGGAGCGTTTTCGGACCTACGAGCAGTACTTC
-	TRBV7-2	-	TRBJ2-5	CASSLEVDRRTQYF	TGTGCCAGCAGCTTAGAGGTTGACAGGAGGACCCAGTACTTC
-	TRBV19	-	TRBJ2-3	CASSIGWQKSTDTQYF	TGTGCCAGTAGTATAGGATGGCAGAAAAGCACAGATACGCAGTATTTT
-	TRBV18	-	TRBJ2-4	CASSPGPAGHRNIQYF	TGTGCCAGCTCACCTGGACCCGCGGGACACCGGAACATTCAGTACTTC
-	TRBV11-2	-	TRBJ2-1	CASSLQAAIYNEQFF	TGTGCCAGCAGCTTACAGGCGGCGATTTACAATGAGCAGTTCTTC
TRBD2	TRBV7-6	few	TRBJ2-7	CASSPFGSGRDEQYF	TGTGCCAGCAGCCCCTTCGGTAGCGGGAGGGACGAGCAGTACTTC
-	TRBV15	-	TRBJ1-5	CATSRVFIRGNQPQHF	TGTGCCACCAGCAGAGTCTTTATTAGGGGCAATCAGCCCCAGCATTTT
TRBD2	TRBV6-5	once	TRBJ2-7	CASRPPGTTEQYF	TGTGCCAGCAGGCCGCCGGGGACTACGGAGCAGTACTTC
-	TRBV6-1	few	TRBJ1-3	CASNPGVGNTIYF	TGTGCCAGCAATCCCGGGGTGGGAAACACCATATATTTT
-	TRBV9	-	TRBJ2-2	CASSGAGGGPRGGELFF	TGTGCCAGCAGTGGAGCAGGGGGAGGGCCACGCGGCGGGGAGCTGTTTTTT
-	TRBV19	few	TRBJ2-5	CASSTTGDQETQYF	TGTGCCAGTAGTACCACTGGCGACCAAGAGACCCAGTACTTC
-	TRBV5-1	-	TRBJ1-4	CASSRGKDEKLFF	TGCGCCAGCAGCCGGGGAAAAGATGAAAAACTGTTTTTT